The source of this T cell receptor beta chain is a study of T cells after yellow fever vaccination. Synthesis of TCR cDNA relied on 5'RACE template switching, which attached a universal primer site and UMIs. MiXCR was run by TCRdb on the 5' RACE reads, yielding one entry per CDR3 protein. The table records nearly 350,000 distinct CDR3 sequences, roughly 8.3% of them present only once. Germline V gene lookup returns CDR1 SGHVS and CDR2 FNYEAQ. The CDR3 consists of 14 residues. Trimming shortened V by 6 bases and J by 8 bases, and 17 bases separated the two germline ends. General study results and limits: A secondary response was less intense yet reached its peak sooner, at day 5 versus 15. Only a minor proportion of clonotypes was detected across both CD4 and CD8 compartments.

Concerning this clonotype: The antigen is undetermined.

The chain uses TRBV7-6 and TRBJ2-4; perhaps TRBD2 as D (6 bases). The TCR comes from a man between 18 and 29 years old who received the YFV17D yellow fever vaccine. The material was PBMCs, obtained roughly 46 days after the first yellow fever vaccination. This CDR3 reads CASSQMGGVDIQYF. The CDR3 nucleotides are TGTGCCAGCAGTCAAATGGGGGGAGTAGACATTCAGTACTTC.